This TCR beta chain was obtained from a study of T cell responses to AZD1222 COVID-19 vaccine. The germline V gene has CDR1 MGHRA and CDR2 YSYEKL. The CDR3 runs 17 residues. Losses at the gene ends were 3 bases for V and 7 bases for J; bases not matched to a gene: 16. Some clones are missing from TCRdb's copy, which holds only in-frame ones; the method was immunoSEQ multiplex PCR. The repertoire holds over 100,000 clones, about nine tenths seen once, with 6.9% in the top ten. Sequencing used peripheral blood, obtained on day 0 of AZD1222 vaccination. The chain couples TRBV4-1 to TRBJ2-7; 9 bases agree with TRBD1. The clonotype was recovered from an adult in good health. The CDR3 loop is CASSHAPDRGWFGEQYF. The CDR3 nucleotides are TGCGCCAGCAGCCACGCCCCCGACAGGGGGTGGTTCGGGGAGCAGTACTTC.